This TCR beta chain was recorded in a study of cytomegalovirus exposure and HLA in healthy donors. To note about this clone: Its cognate antigen is unknown.

The PCR was carried out with 60 Vbeta primers and 13 Jbeta primers. TCRdb's copy holds only in-frame clones and misses some; the assay was immunoSEQ multiplex PCR. The table records around 110,000 clones, over 60% of them present only once. Study-wide findings and caveats: Within an earlier analysis, most TCR beta V segments proved productive either about 87% or about 30% of the time. TCR beta sequences reportedly predicted most subjects' HLA-A and HLA-B alleles accurately.

The sample taken for sequencing was PBMCs. The sequence derives from a young woman in good health and CMV-seropositive.

CDR3 sequence: CASAQSGSFSYNEQFF. As DNA, the CDR3 is TGTGCCAGCGCTCAGAGCGGGAGTTTTTCCTACAATGAGCAGTTCTTC. This chain uses TRBV9 with TRBJ2-1; the match to TRBD2 covers 8 bases. Losses at the gene ends were 7 bases for V and 1 base for J; bases not matched to a gene: 10. The CDR3 spans 16 residues. From germline, CDR1 is SGDLS and CDR2 YYNGEE.